This is a list of T cell receptor beta chains from one sample in a study of T cell responses to AZD1222 COVID-19 vaccine. The method was immunoSEQ multiplex PCR; TCRdb's version includes in-frame clones alone and lacks a portion of them. The data show around 80,000 clones, 80% to 90% seen once. The sample consisted of peripheral blood, taken 28 days after the second AZD1222 dose. The receptors shown here come from an adult who received the AZD1222 COVID-19 vaccine. The CDR3 runs from the conserved cysteine through the conserved F or W. Each record gives: V gene, J gene, clone size, D gene, CDR3 DNA, CDR3 protein. D genes are given only for firm matches. Where a row states a size, it is once, few, many or the class of an expanded clone; other rows omit it.

V: TRBV11-2; J: TRBJ2-4; size: -; D: -; DNA: TGTGCCAGCAGCTTACAGGGAGGGGGGTTACAAAACATTCAGTACTTC; CDR3: CASSLQGGGLQNIQYF
V: TRBV11-2; J: TRBJ1-4; size: few; D: -; DNA: TGTGCCAGCACCCCCTCAGACAGGAAGAATGAAAAACTGTTTTTT; CDR3: CASTPSDRKNEKLFF
V: TRBV6-4; J: TRBJ1-1; size: -; D: -; DNA: TGTGCCAGCAGTGACTCCCCATGGGGGGCTGGTTATCGAGCTTTCTTT; CDR3: CASSDSPWGAGYRAFF
V: TRBV28; J: TRBJ2-3; size: -; D: -; DNA: TGTGCCAGCAGTTTAGTTAGCACAGATACGCAGTATTTT; CDR3: CASSLVSTDTQYF
V: TRBV28; J: TRBJ1-5; size: once; D: TRBD1; DNA: TGTGCCAGCAGTGGGGGTACAGGGGGAAATCAGCCCCAGCATTTT; CDR3: CASSGGTGGNQPQHF
V: TRBV19; J: TRBJ1-5; size: -; D: -; DNA: TGTGCCAGTAGTATAGCCAACGATCAGCCCCAGCATTTT; CDR3: CASSIANDQPQHF
V: TRBV6-5; J: TRBJ1-6; size: once; D: -; DNA: TGTGCCAGCAGCTCCCAGGGTGACGGTAATTCACCCCTCCACTTT; CDR3: CASSSQGDGNSPLHF
V: TRBV18; J: TRBJ1-1; size: -; D: -; DNA: TGTGCCAGCTCACCACTCGGCGCAGGGACTGAAGCTTTCTTT; CDR3: CASSPLGAGTEAFF
V: TRBV29-1; J: TRBJ1-1; size: -; D: TRBD1; DNA: TGCAGCGTTGACAGGGGGACTGAAGCTTTCTTT; CDR3: CSVDRGTEAFF
V: TRBV5-1; J: TRBJ1-1; size: -; D: -; DNA: TGCGCCAGCAGCTTGGCCGGCGGCGGATCGAACACTGAAGCTTTCTTT; CDR3: CASSLAGGGSNTEAFF
V: TRBV6-4; J: TRBJ2-7; size: -; D: -; DNA: TGTGCCAGCGGGAGAGGAGTGAAGGATCCCTACGAGCAGTACTTC; CDR3: CASGRGVKDPYEQYF
V: TRBV5-4; J: TRBJ1-2; size: -; D: -; DNA: TGTGCCAGCAGCCAGGACACTAACTATGGCTACACCTTC; CDR3: CASSQDTNYGYTF
V: TRBV5-1; J: TRBJ2-7; size: -; D: -; DNA: TGCGCCAGCAGCCTCCATGGGACCGAGCAGTACTTC; CDR3: CASSLHGTEQYF
V: TRBV5-6; J: TRBJ2-2; size: -; D: TRBD1; DNA: TGTGCCAGCAGCTTGGAATGGGACAGCACCGGGGAGCTGTTTTTT; CDR3: CASSLEWDSTGELFF
V: TRBV7-9; J: TRBJ1-1; size: -; D: TRBD1; DNA: TGTGCCAGCAGCTTGGGGACAGGGAGAACTGAAGCTTTCTTT; CDR3: CASSLGTGRTEAFF
V: TRBV5-1; J: TRBJ1-1; size: few; D: -; DNA: TGCGCCAGCAGCTTGTATGCAGGAGCTGAAGCTTTCTTT; CDR3: CASSLYAGAEAFF
V: TRBV10-3; J: TRBJ1-1; size: -; D: -; DNA: TGTGCCATCAGGCCCTTAGGGGGGAACACTGAAGCTTTCTTT; CDR3: CAIRPLGGNTEAFF
V: TRBV10-1; J: TRBJ2-7; size: -; D: -; DNA: TGCGCCAGCAGTGACCTCAGGGGGGGGTACGAGCAGTACTTC; CDR3: CASSDLRGGYEQYF
V: TRBV5-1; J: TRBJ2-3; size: -; D: -; DNA: TGCGCCAGCAGCCAACTACAGGGAACAGATACGCAGTATTTT; CDR3: CASSQLQGTDTQYF
V: TRBV3-1/TRBV3-2; J: TRBJ1-2; size: -; D: -; DNA: TGTGCCAGCAGCCAAGTGCAGACACACCACTATGGCTACACCTTC; CDR3: CASSQVQTHHYGYTF
V: TRBV2; J: TRBJ1-3; size: -; D: -; DNA: TGTGCCAGCAGTGGAGGGGCAGACGGAAACACCATATATTTT; CDR3: CASSGGADGNTIYF
V: TRBV7-8; J: TRBJ1-2; size: few; D: -; DNA: TGTGCCAGCAGCTATGAGGGCCGCTATGGCTACACCTTC; CDR3: CASSYEGRYGYTF
V: TRBV13; J: TRBJ1-1; size: -; D: -; DNA: TGTGCCAGCAGCGGGGACCTGATAGGCGGAGCTTTCTTT; CDR3: CASSGDLIGGAFF
V: TRBV7-8; J: TRBJ2-2; size: -; D: TRBD2; DNA: TGTGCCAGCAGCTTTAGCGGGGGGGCGGTCGGGGAGCTGTTTTTT; CDR3: CASSFSGGAVGELFF
V: TRBV24-1; J: TRBJ1-1; size: -; D: -; DNA: TGTGCCACCAGGTCAGGGGTGAACACTGAAGCTTTCTTT; CDR3: CATRSGVNTEAFF
V: TRBV6-5; J: TRBJ1-4; size: -; D: -; DNA: TGTGCCAGCGACAACAGATTGAATGAAAAATTGTTTTTT; CDR3: CASDNRLNEKLFF
V: TRBV5-1; J: TRBJ2-7; size: -; D: -; DNA: TGCGCCAGCAGCATAGCAGGGGCCTACGAGCAGTACTTC; CDR3: CASSIAGAYEQYF
V: TRBV5-5; J: TRBJ1-1; size: once; D: -; DNA: TGTGCCAGCAGCTTGTCAGGAGGGGGGGAAACTGAAGCTTTCTTT; CDR3: CASSLSGGGETEAFF
V: TRBV12-3/TRBV12-4; J: TRBJ1-2; size: -; D: TRBD1; DNA: TGTGCCAGCAGTTTCACGGACAGGTTGCTCTACACCTTC; CDR3: CASSFTDRLLYTF
V: TRBV3-1/TRBV3-2; J: TRBJ2-3; size: -; D: -; DNA: TGTGCCAGCAGCCACCGGTCAGGGGACGGCTGGCAGTATTTT; CDR3: CASSHRSGDGWQYF
V: TRBV12-2; J: TRBJ1-5; size: -; D: -; DNA: TGTGCAAGTCGCCCCAACCCGAATCAGCCCCAGCATTTT; CDR3: CASRPNPNQPQHF
V: TRBV5-5; J: TRBJ1-2; size: -; D: -; DNA: TGTGCCAGCAGCTTGGAGTTTACGCCCCTGGCATGGTATGGCTACACCTTC; CDR3: CASSLEFTPLAWYGYTF
V: TRBV7-2; J: TRBJ1-2; size: -; D: TRBD1; DNA: TGTGCCAGCAGCTTGCGGCCAGGGGGGAACTATGGCTACACCTTC; CDR3: CASSLRPGGNYGYTF
V: TRBV7-9; J: TRBJ2-7; size: once; D: -; DNA: TGTGCCAGCAGCTTACAGAACTACGAGCAGTACTTC; CDR3: CASSLQNYEQYF
V: TRBV28; J: TRBJ1-6; size: -; D: TRBD1; DNA: TGTGCCAGCAGCACTCGACAGGGGACAAATTCACCCCTCCACTTT; CDR3: CASSTRQGTNSPLHF
V: TRBV28; J: TRBJ2-3; size: -; D: -; DNA: TGTGCCAGCAGTTTATTCACAGATACGCAGTATTTT; CDR3: CASSLFTDTQYF
V: TRBV6-5; J: TRBJ2-7; size: -; D: -; DNA: TGTGCCAGCCGGGCCTACGAGCAGTACTTC; CDR3: CASRAYEQYF
V: TRBV27; J: TRBJ2-2; size: -; D: TRBD1; DNA: TGTGCCAGCAGTACGGGGCAGGGGGTTAGGGGGGAGCTGTTTTTT; CDR3: CASSTGQGVRGELFF
V: TRBV2; J: TRBJ2-1; size: -; D: -; DNA: TGTGCCAGCAGTGGTCCCTTCGCCGGTACCAATGAGCAGTTCTTC; CDR3: CASSGPFAGTNEQFF
V: TRBV12-3/TRBV12-4; J: TRBJ1-1; size: -; D: -; DNA: TGTGCCAGCAGTTCCACGGGCGGCGGTGAAGCTTTCTTT; CDR3: CASSSTGGGEAFF
V: TRBV6-5; J: TRBJ2-1; size: -; D: -; DNA: TGTGCCAGCAGTTACGGTGGCAATGAGCAGTTCTTC; CDR3: CASSYGGNEQFF
V: TRBV5-1; J: TRBJ1-3; size: -; D: -; DNA: TGCGCCAGCAGAAAAGGTGCCCCAACCGGGTTTTCGGCGGACACCATATATTTT; CDR3: CASRKGAPTGFSADTIYF
V: TRBV18; J: TRBJ1-3; size: -; D: TRBD1; DNA: TGTGCCAGCTCACCACCGGGACAGGGAGGAAACACCATATATTTT; CDR3: CASSPPGQGGNTIYF
V: TRBV3-1/TRBV3-2; J: TRBJ2-1; size: -; D: TRBD2; DNA: TGTGCCAGCAGCCCGCCCGTGGTAGCGGGCTGGGATGAGCAGTTCTTC; CDR3: CASSPPVVAGWDEQFF
V: TRBV5-8; J: TRBJ2-6; size: -; D: -; DNA: TGTGCCAGCAGCTTGGGCCAGGGCGAGTTCGTCCTGACTTTC; CDR3: CASSLGQGEFVLTF
V: TRBV5-8; J: TRBJ1-2; size: few; D: -; DNA: TGTGCCAGCAGCTATTACAGGGCGGGTGGCTACACCTTC; CDR3: CASSYYRAGGYTF
V: TRBV20-1; J: TRBJ2-2; size: -; D: -; DNA: TGCAGTGCTAGTGAGGGCACCGGGGAGCTGTTTTTT; CDR3: CSASEGTGELFF
V: TRBV3-1/TRBV3-2; J: TRBJ1-6; size: -; D: -; DNA: TGTGCCAGCAGCCATGCTGGACGGGGTAATAATTCACCCCTCCACTTT; CDR3: CASSHAGRGNNSPLHF
V: TRBV5-6; J: TRBJ2-7; size: -; D: TRBD1; DNA: TGTGCCAGCAGCCGGGGACAGGAGAATTACGAGCAGTACTTC; CDR3: CASSRGQENYEQYF
V: TRBV28; J: TRBJ2-1; size: -; D: TRBD1; DNA: TGTGCCAGCAGTTTTGTCGGGACAGGGGGCAAAGGCGGGCAGTTCTTC; CDR3: CASSFVGTGGKGGQFF
V: TRBV5-1; J: TRBJ1-2; size: -; D: -; DNA: TGCGCCAGCAGCTCGGCCGGGAATGGCTACACCTTC; CDR3: CASSSAGNGYTF
V: TRBV4-2; J: TRBJ1-2; size: few; D: -; DNA: TGTGCCAGCAGCCAAGCCGGGCCGACTGTTGGGCGCTACACCTTC; CDR3: CASSQAGPTVGRYTF